The entry below gives a single TCR beta chain sequence along with its context. These data originate in a study of cytomegalovirus exposure and HLA in healthy donors. Amplification used 60 Vbeta primers and 13 Jbeta primers. This table comes from immunoSEQ multiplex PCR, and its TCRdb copy is limited to in-frame clones, with some not included. In the table there are about 170,000 clones, 60% to 80% of which are singletons. This CDR3 region has 16 residues. Germline V gene data show CDR1 as SGHRS and CDR2 as YFSETQ. The ends lost 3 bases at V and 6 bases at J; junction bases unmatched: 12. The rearrangement joins TRBV5-1 to TRBJ1-1, with 9 nucleotides matching TRBD1. This clonotype originated in a man in his forties or fifties in good health and CMV-seronegative. The sequenced sample consisted of PBMCs. The CDR3 reads CASSSERTGVGAEAFF. The CDR3 DNA sequence: TGCGCCAGCAGCTCCGAAAGGACAGGGGTGGGGGCTGAAGCTTTCTTT.